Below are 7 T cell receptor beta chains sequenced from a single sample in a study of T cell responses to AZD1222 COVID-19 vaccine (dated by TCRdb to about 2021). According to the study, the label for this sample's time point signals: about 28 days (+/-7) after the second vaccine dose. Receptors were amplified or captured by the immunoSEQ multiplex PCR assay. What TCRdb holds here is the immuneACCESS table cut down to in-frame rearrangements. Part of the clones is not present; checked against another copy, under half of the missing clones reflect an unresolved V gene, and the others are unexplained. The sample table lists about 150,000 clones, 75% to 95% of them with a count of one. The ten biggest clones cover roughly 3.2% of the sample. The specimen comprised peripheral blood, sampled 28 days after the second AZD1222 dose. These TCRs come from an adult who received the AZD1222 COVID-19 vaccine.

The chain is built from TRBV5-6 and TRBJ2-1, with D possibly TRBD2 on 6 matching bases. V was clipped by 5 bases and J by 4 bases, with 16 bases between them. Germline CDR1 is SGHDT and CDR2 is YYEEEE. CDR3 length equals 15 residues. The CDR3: CASSLVAGPYNEQFF. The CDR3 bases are TGTGCCAGCAGTCTGGTGGCGGGGCCATACAATGAGCAGTTCTTC. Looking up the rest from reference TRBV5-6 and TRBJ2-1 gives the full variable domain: DAGVTQSPTHLIKTRGQQVTLRCSPKSGHDTVSWYQQALGQGPQFIFQYYEEEERQRGNFPDRFSGHQFPNYSSELNVNALLLGDSALYLCASSLVAGPYNEQFFGPGTRLTVL.

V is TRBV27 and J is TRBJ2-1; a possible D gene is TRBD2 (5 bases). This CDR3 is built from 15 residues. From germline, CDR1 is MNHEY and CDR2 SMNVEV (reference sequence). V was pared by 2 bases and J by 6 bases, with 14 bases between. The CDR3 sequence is CASSLTGGFTNEQFF. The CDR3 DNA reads TGTGCCAGCAGTTTAACCGGCGGGTTTACCAATGAGCAGTTCTTC.

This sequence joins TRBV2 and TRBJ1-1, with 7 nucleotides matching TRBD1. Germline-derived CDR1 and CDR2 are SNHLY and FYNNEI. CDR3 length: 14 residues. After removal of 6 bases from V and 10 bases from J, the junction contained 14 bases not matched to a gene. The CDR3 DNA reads TGTGCCAGCAGCGAGAGGGACAGTCGGAGGTCAGCTTTCTTT. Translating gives CASSERDSRRSAFF.

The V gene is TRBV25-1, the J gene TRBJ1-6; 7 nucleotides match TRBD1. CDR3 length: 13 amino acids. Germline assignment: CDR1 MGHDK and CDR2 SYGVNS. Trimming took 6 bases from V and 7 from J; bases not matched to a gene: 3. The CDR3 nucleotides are TGTGCCAGCAGAACAGGGGTGAATTCACCCCTCCACTTT. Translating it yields CASRTGVNSPLHF.

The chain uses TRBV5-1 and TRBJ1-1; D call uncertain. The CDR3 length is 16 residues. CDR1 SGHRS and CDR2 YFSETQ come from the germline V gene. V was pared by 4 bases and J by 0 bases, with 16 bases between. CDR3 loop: CASSLPFDTLNTEAFF. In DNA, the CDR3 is TGCGCCAGCAGCCTCCCATTTGACACCCTGAACACTGAAGCTTTCTTT.

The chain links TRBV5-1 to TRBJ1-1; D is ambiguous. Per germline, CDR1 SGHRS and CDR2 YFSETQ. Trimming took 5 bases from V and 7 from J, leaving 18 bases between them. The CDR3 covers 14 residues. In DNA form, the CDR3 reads TGCGCCAGCAGGCGGGATTGGGGAGGAGGTGAAGCTTTCTTT. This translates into CASRRDWGGGEAFF.

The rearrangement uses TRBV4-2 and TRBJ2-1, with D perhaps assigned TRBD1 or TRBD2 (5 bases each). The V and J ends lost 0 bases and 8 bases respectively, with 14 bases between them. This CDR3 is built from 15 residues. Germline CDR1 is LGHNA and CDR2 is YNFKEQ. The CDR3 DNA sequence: TGTGCCAGCAGCCAAGAGGCGAGAGGGGTCGATGAGCAGTTCTTC. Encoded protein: CASSQEARGVDEQFF.